The T cell receptor beta chain under discussion was sequenced for a study of read filtering for tumor transcriptome and immune sequencing. Molecular barcoded adaptors covering alpha/delta and beta/gamma chains were used on about 0.4 ug RNA. Using its own MiXCR run on the reads, TCRdb lists one record per CDR3 protein. The sample carries roughly 25,000 distinct CDR3 sequences, under 25% recorded once. The V end was cut by 4 bases, the J end by 0 bases, with 10 bases between. Germline V gives CDR1 ENHRY, CDR2 SYGVKD. The CDR3 contains 15 residues. This clonotype was picked up many times. The chain has TRBV10-3 and TRBJ2-1; no clear D. The sequence came from a donor over 35 with multiple myeloma. The sample consisted of a population of CD138-negative cells sorted from bone marrow. CDR3 region: CAISAIASSYNEQFF. CDR3 nucleotide sequence: TGTGCCATCAGTGCGATCGCGAGCTCCTACAATGAGCAGTTCTTC.